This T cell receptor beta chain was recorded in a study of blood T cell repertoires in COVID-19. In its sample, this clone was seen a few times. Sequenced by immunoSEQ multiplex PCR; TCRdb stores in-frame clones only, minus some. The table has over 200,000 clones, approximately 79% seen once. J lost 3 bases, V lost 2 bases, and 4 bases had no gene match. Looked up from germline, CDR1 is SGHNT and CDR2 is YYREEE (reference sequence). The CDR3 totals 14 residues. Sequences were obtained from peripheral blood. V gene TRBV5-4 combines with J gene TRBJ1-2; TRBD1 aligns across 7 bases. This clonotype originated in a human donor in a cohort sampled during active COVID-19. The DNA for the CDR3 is TGTGCCAGCAGCTTCGAGGGGGCTGACTATGGCTACACCTTC. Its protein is CASSFEGADYGYTF.